This T cell receptor beta chain was found in a study of blood T cell repertoires in COVID-19. Profiled with immunoSEQ multiplex PCR; TCRdb holds only in-frame clones, not every one. This sample yields over 60,000 clones, of which less than 95% are seen a single time; 0.52% belongs to the top ten. Germline V gene lookup returns CDR1 MGHRA and CDR2 YSYEKL. V gave up 3 bases and J gave up 4 bases, with 15 bases separating them. This CDR3 spans 15 amino acids. Source material: peripheral blood. The rearrangement uses TRBV4-1 and TRBJ2-5; D is uncertain. This receptor was taken from a middle-aged man with COVID-19, enrolled during active disease. The CDR3 bases are TGCGCCAGCAGCCAGGCACAAACGATTCGAGAGACCCAGTACTTC. Its translation: CASSQAQTIRETQYF.